This entry features one TCR beta chain sequence. Authors' data handling: By means of reference gene primer amplification, nucleated cell counts were estimated. The method was immunoSEQ multiplex PCR; TCRdb's version includes in-frame clones alone and lacks a portion of them. From that table come the V and J calls and clone size; the DNA was used to work out D and trimming. This repertoire shows 250,000 to 300,000 clones, around nine tenths found once; its top ten account for 2% to 2.5%. The sample is drawn from a study of blood T cell repertoires in COVID-19. Study information: Both acute and convalescent COVID-19 samples were obtained from the United States, Italy and Spain. The cDNA or gDNA used as material had been derived from T cells, B-cell-depleted T cells, or PBMCs.

Per germline, CDR1 SNHLY and CDR2 FYNNEI. The CDR3 is 12 residues long. The J segment lost 4 bases and the V segment lost 9 bases, leaving 5 bases of the junction unmatched. The sequenced sample was peripheral blood. V usage is TRBV2 and J usage is TRBJ1-1; 7 nucleotides line up with TRBD1. The TCR was taken from a man aged 45-65 years with acute or convalescent COVID-19. For the CDR3, the DNA is TGTGCCAGGCGAAACAGGGGCACTGAAGCTTTCTTT. Translation: CARRNRGTEAFF.